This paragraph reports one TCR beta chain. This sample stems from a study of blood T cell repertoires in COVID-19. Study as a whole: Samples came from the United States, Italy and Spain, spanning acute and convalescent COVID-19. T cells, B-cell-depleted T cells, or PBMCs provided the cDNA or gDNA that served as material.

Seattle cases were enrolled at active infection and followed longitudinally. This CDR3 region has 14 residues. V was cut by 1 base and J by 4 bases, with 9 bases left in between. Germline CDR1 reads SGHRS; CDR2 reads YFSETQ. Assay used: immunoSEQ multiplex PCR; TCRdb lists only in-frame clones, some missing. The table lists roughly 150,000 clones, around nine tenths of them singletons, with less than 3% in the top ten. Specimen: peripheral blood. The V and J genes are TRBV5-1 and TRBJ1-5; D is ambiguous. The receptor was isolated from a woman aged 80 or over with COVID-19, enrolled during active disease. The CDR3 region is CASSLWPDNQPQHF. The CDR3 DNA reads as TGCGCCAGCAGCTTGTGGCCAGATAATCAGCCCCAGCATTTT.